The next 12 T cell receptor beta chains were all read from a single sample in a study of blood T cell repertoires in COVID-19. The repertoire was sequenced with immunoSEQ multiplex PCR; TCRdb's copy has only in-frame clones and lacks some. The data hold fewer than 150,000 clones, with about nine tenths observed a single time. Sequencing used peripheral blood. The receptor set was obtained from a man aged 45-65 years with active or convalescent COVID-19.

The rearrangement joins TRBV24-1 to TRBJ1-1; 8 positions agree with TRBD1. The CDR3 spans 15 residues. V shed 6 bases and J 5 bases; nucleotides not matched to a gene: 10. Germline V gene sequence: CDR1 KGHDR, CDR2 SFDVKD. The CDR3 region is CATSKEGTGGTEAFF. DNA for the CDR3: TGTGCCACCAGTAAAGAGGGCACAGGGGGGACTGAAGCTTTCTTT.

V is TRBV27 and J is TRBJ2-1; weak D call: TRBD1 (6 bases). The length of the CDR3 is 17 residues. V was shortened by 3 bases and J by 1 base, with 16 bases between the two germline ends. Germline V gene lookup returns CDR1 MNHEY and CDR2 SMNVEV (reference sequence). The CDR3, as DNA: TGTGCCAGCAGTTTCTGGGCCGGAACAGGGTCCTACAATGAGCAGTTCTTC. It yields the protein CASSFWAGTGSYNEQFF.

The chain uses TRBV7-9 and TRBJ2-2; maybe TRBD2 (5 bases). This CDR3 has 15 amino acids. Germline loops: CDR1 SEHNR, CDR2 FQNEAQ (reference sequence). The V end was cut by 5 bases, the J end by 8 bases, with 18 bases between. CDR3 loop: CASSHWERQRGELFF. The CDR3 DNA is TGTGCCAGCAGCCACTGGGAGCGGCAGAGAGGGGAGCTGTTTTTT.

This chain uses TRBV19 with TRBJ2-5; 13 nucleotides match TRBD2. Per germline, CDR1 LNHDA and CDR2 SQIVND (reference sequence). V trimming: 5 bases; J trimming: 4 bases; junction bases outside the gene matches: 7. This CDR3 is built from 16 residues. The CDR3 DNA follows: TGTGCCAGTAGTCCCCTGACTAGCGGGAGGCCAGAGACCCAGTACTTC. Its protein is CASSPLTSGRPETQYF.

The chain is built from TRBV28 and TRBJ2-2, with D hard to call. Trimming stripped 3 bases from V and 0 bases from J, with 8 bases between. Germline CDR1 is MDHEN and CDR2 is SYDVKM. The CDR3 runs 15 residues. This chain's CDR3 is CASSFNRPNTGELFF. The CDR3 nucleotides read TGTGCCAGCAGTTTTAACAGACCGAACACCGGGGAGCTGTTTTTT.

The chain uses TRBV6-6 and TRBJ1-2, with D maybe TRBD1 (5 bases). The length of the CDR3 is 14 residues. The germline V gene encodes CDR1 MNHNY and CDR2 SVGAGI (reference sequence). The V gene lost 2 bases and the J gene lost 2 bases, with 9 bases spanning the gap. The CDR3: CASSYVRGNYGYTF. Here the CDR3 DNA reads TGTGCCAGCAGTTACGTCCGGGGGAACTATGGCTACACCTTC.

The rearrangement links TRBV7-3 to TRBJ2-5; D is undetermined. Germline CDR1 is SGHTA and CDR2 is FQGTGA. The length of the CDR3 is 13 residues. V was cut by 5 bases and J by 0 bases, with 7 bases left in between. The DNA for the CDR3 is TGTGCCAGCAGCCCGACATACCAAGAGACCCAGTACTTC. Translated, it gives CASSPTYQETQYF. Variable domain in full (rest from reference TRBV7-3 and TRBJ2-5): GAGVSQTPSNKVTEKGKYVELRCDPISGHTALYWYRQSLGQGPEFLIYFQGTGAADDSGLPNDRFFAVRPEGSVSTLKIQRTERGDSAVYLCASSPTYQETQYFGPGTRLLVL.

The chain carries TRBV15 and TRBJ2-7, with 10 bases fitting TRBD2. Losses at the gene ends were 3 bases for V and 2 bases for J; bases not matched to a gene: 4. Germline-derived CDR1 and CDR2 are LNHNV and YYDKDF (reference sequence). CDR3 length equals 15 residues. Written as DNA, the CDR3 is TGTGCCACCAGCAGGACTAGCGGGTCCCCCTACGAGCAGTACTTC. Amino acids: CATSRTSGSPYEQYF.

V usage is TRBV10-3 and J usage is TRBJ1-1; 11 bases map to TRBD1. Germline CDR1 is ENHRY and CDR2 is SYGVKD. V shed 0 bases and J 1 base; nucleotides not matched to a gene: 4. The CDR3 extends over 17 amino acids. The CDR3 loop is CAISESGTGGRNTEAFF. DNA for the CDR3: TGTGCCATCAGTGAGTCTGGGACAGGGGGACGGAACACTGAAGCTTTCTTT.

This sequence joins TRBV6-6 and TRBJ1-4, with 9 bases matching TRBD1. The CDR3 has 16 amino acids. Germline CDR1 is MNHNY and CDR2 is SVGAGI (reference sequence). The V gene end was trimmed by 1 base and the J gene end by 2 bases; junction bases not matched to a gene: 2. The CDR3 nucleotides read TGTGCCAGCAGTTACTTTGGACAGGGGACTAATGAAAAACTGTTTTTT. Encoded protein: CASSYFGQGTNEKLFF.

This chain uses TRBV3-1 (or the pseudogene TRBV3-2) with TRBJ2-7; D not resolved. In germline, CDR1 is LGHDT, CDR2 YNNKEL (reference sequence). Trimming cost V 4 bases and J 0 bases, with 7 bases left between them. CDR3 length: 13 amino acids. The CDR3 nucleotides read TGTGCCAGCAGCCCCAGGTTCTCCTACGAGCAGTACTTC. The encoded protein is CASSPRFSYEQYF.

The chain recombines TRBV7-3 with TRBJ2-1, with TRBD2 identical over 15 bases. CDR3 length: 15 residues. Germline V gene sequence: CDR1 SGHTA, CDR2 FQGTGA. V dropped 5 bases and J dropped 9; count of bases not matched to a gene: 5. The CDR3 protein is CASSPRTSGRGEQFF. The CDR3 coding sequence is TGTGCCAGCAGCCCCAGGACTAGCGGGAGGGGTGAGCAGTTCTTC.